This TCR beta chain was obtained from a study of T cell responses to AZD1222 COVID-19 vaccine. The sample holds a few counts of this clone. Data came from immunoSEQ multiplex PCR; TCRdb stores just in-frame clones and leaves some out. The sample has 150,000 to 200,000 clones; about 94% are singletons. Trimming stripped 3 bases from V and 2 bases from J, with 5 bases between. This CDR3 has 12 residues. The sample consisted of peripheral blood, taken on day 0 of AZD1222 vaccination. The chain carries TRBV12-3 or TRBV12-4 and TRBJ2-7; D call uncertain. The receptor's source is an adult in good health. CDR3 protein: CASSFFPYEQYF. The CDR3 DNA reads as TGTGCCAGCAGTTTTTTCCCCTACGAGCAGTACTTC.